This T cell receptor (beta chain) was sequenced during a study of Ad26.COV2.S vaccination and SARS-CoV-2 variants. Study-wide context: Ad26.COV2.S shots went into the muscle once or twice, 56 days apart.

The treatment was: some 20 received Ad26.COV2.S at low or high dose, single or two shots; about 5 received placebo; per-sample allocation not given. Material that was analyzed had been drawn on day 63 after the first vaccine or placebo injection. Broader study findings: Those who received the vaccine showed greater spike-specific TCR breadth than those given placebo.

The method was immunoSEQ multiplex PCR; TCRdb's version includes in-frame clones alone and lacks a portion of them. The table lists roughly 400,000 clones, over 75% of them singletons. This clone was observed a few times. The target antigen is unknown. The CDR3 covers 15 residues. V was trimmed by 5 bases and J by 1 base, leaving 13 bases between them. Germline V CDR1 and CDR2: SGHTA, FQGNSA. The chain combines TRBV7-2 with TRBJ2-3, with D hard to call. The source of this sequence is a person aged 18-65 years who received the Ad26.COV2.S COVID-19 vaccine or a placebo. Sequencing used peripheral blood, obtained in a trial of Ad26.COV2.S vaccine versus placebo. The CDR3 DNA reads as TGTGCCAGCAGCATGACGCAGCTACGCACAGATACGCAGTATTTT. It yields the protein CASSMTQLRTDTQYF.